Presented here are 8 T cell receptor beta chains from one specimen sequenced in a study of cytomegalovirus exposure and HLA in healthy donors. In the PCR, 60 Vbeta and 13 Jbeta primers were used. TCRdb keeps only in-frame clones here, not all; method: immunoSEQ multiplex PCR. The repertoire holds some 200,000 clones, with 82% as singletons. Sequenced sample: PBMCs. The receptors stem from a woman aged 45 to 65 in good health and CMV-seropositive.

The count of this clone is one. The J gene is TRBJ2-5, the V gene TRBV15, with a tentative D call TRBD1 (6 bases). This CDR3 contains 14 residues. Per the germline V gene, CDR1 is LNHNV and CDR2 is YYDKDF (reference sequence). V lost 0 bases, J lost 4 bases, and 9 bases lay in between. In DNA, the CDR3 is TGTGCCACCAGCAGAGACAGGGGACCAGAGACCCAGTACTTC. Protein: CATSRDRGPETQYF.

The V gene is TRBV5-1, the J gene TRBJ2-1; 7 bases fit TRBD2. The CDR3 runs 14 residues. Trimming removed 5 bases from V and 7 bases from J; junction bases left unmatched: 9. Germline loops: CDR1 SGHRS, CDR2 YFSETQ. CDR3 nucleotides: TGCGCCAGCAGTGGCGGGAGTGGTGGGAATGAGCAGTTCTTC. Protein: CASSGGSGGNEQFF.

The chain combines TRBV5-1 with TRBJ2-2, with D tentatively TRBD2 (5 bases). Germline-derived CDR1 and CDR2 are SGHRS and YFSETQ. This CDR3 comprises 13 residues. The V gene lost 4 bases and the J gene lost 5 bases, with 9 bases spanning the gap. The CDR3 nucleotides read TGCGCCAGCAGCCCTGGCGGGACCGGGGAGCTGTTTTTT. This codes for CASSPGGTGELFF.

The chain is built from TRBV19 and TRBJ2-5; 7 bases match TRBD2. The germline V gene has CDR1 LNHDA and CDR2 SQIVND (reference sequence). The CDR3 extends over 16 amino acids. J gave up 1 base and V 5 bases, and 10 bases lay outside the gene matches. For the CDR3, the DNA is TGTGCCAGTAGTCCCGGATTGGGGGGGGGCCAAGAGACCCAGTACTTC. Amino acids: CASSPGLGGGQETQYF. The entire variable domain, with the rest obtained from reference TRBV19 and TRBJ2-5, is as follows: DGGITQSPKYLFRKEGQNVTLSCEQNLNHDAMYWYRQDPGQGLRLIYYSQIVNDFQKGDIAEGYSVSREKKESFPLTVTSAQKNPTAFYLCASSPGLGGGQETQYFGPGTRLLVL.

This chain joins TRBV19 and TRBJ2-7, with 7 bases matching TRBD2. The J segment lost 5 bases and the V segment lost 5 bases, leaving 12 bases of the junction unmatched. Germline CDR1 LNHDA, CDR2 SQIVND (reference sequence). This CDR3 contains 15 residues. The CDR3: CASSLPGLAVHEQYF. The CDR3 bases are TGTGCCAGTAGTCTCCCCGGGCTAGCGGTCCACGAGCAGTACTTC. The entire variable domain, with the rest obtained from reference TRBV19 and TRBJ2-7, is as follows: DGGITQSPKYLFRKEGQNVTLSCEQNLNHDAMYWYRQDPGQGLRLIYYSQIVNDFQKGDIAEGYSVSREKKESFPLTVTSAQKNPTAFYLCASSLPGLAVHEQYFGPGTRLTVT.

As to this clone: Different DNA sequences within this sample yield the same CDR3. The chain carries TRBV16 and TRBJ2-1; TRBD1 matches 8 bases. The CDR3 spans 16 residues. Germline CDR1 and CDR2: KGHSY and FQNENV. Trimming cost V 2 bases and J 1 base; bases outside gene matches: 4. CDR3 DNA sequence: TGTGCCAGCAGCCAAAGTCAGGGGGCTTCCTACAATGAGCAGTTCTTC. This codes for CASSQSQGASYNEQFF.

The CDR3 is CASSPGRANTGELFF. CDR3 nucleotides: TGTGCCAGCTCACCAGGCAGGGCGAACACCGGGGAGCTGTTTTTT. The J gene is TRBJ2-2, the V gene TRBV18; D perhaps matches TRBD1 (5 bases). The CDR3 spans 15 residues. The V and J ends lost 2 bases and 0 bases respectively, with 7 bases between them. CDR1 is KGHSH and CDR2 is LQKENI in the germline V gene.

CDR3: CASGGGGGNGANVLTF. The CDR3 bases are TGTGCCAGCGGGGGGGGAGGGGGTAATGGGGCCAACGTCCTGACTTTC. This chain joins TRBV2 and TRBJ2-6; weak D call: TRBD2 (7 bases). The V gene lost 8 bases and the J gene lost 3 bases, with 17 bases spanning the gap. Germline V gives CDR1 SNHLY, CDR2 FYNNEI. The CDR3 extends over 16 amino acids.